This TCR beta chain was identified during a study of CD8 T cells in ankylosing spondylitis. The study, taken as a whole, reports: Disease-linked clones, CD8+, were relatively rare in peripheral blood. Seemingly distinctive of ankylosing spondylitis blood was a TCR beta motif formed by eight highly homologous variants.

This clonotype was picked up a small number of times. Its antigen is undetermined. For TCR beta, libraries came from quantitative 5'-RACE with molecular barcodes. From the 5' RACE reads, TCRdb called clonotypes with MiXCR, one entry per CDR3 protein. Among a few hundred thousand distinct CDR3 sequences listed, around 7.6% were seen once. CDR3 length equals 12 residues. The germline V gene has CDR1 MNHNY and CDR2 SVGAGI (reference sequence). V shed 6 bases and J 5 bases; nucleotides not matched to a gene: 2. The origin of this receptor is a male donor with ankylosing spondylitis. V is TRBV6-6 and J is TRBJ2-7; TRBD1 aligns across 9 bases. Material: blood, either unsorted or a sorted T cell fraction (not recorded which). The CDR3, as DNA: TGTGCCAGCAGGGGACAGGGCGACGAGCAGTACTTC. It specifies CASRGQGDEQYF.